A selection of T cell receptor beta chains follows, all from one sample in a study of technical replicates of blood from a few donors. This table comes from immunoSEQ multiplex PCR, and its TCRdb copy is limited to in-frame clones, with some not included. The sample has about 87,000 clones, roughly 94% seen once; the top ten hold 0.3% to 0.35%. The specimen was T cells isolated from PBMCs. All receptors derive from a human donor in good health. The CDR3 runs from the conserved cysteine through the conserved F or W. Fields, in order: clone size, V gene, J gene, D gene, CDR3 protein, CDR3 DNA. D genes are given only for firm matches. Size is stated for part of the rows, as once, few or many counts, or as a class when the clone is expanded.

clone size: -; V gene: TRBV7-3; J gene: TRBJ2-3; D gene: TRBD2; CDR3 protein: CASSLGGASGRADTQYF; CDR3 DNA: TGTGCCAGCAGCCTAGGGGGGGCTAGCGGGAGGGCCGATACGCAGTATTTT
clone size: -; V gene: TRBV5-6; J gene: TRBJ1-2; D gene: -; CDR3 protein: CASSRRGSPDLLGYTF; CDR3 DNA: TGTGCCAGCAGTCGGCGGGGCAGTCCGGATTTATTGGGCTACACCTTC
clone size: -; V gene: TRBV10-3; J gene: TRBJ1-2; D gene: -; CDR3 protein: CAISDRHTNYGYTF; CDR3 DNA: TGTGCCATCAGTGACAGACACACCAACTATGGCTACACCTTC
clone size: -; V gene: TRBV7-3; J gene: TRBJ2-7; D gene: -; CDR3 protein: CASSLNGGEQYF; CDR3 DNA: TGTGCCAGCAGCTTAAACGGGGGCGAGCAGTACTTC
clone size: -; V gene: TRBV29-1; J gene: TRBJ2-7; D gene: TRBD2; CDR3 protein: CSVTPGGSYEQYF; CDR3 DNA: TGCAGCGTTACCCCGGGAGGCTCCTACGAGCAGTACTTC
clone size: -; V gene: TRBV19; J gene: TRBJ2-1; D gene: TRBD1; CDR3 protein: CASIQDRPGLQYEQFF; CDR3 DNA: TGTGCCAGTATCCAGGACAGGCCTGGTTTACAATACGAGCAGTTCTTC
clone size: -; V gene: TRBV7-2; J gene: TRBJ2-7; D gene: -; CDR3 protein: CASRTRGGAAYEQYF; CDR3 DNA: TGTGCCAGCAGAACACGTGGCGGGGCCGCCTACGAGCAGTACTTC
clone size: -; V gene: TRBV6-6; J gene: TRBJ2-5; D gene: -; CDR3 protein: CASSYSRGWETQYF; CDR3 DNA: TGTGCCAGCAGTTACTCGAGAGGGTGGGAGACCCAGTACTTC
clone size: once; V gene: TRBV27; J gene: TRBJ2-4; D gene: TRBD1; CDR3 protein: CASSLSGTGKNIQYF; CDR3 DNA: TGTGCCAGCAGTTTATCAGGGACAGGCAAAAACATTCAGTACTTC
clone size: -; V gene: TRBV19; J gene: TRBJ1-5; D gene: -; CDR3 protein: CATSAGLARPQHF; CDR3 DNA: TGTGCCACCTCAGCAGGGCTCGCTAGACCCCAGCATTTT
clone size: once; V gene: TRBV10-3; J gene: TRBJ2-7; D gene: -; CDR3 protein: CAISEEAGPSYEQYF; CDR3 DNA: TGTGCCATCAGTGAAGAGGCGGGGCCCTCCTACGAGCAGTACTTC
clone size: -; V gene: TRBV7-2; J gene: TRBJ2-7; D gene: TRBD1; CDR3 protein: CASSEKHIYRDRGREQYF; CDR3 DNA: TGTGCCAGCAGCGAAAAACATATATATCGGGACAGGGGTCGCGAGCAGTACTTC
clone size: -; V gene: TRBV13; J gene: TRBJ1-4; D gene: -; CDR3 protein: CASSFLRNEKLFF; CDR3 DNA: TGTGCCAGCAGCTTCTTGCGCAATGAAAAACTGTTTTTT
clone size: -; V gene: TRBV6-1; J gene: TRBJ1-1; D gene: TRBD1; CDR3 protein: CASITGGNTEAFF; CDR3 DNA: TGTGCCAGCATAACAGGGGGTAACACTGAAGCTTTCTTT